The TCR beta chain described here comes from a study of OX40 agonist ivuxolimab in advanced cancers. Study details: Mean age approximately 61 years, range about 20 to 90; 82.7% male.

Produced via immunoSEQ multiplex PCR; TCRdb's table is partial and in-frame only. The sample lists about 22,000 clones; around 84% were seen once. On this clone: The antigen remains undetermined.

The CDR3 extends over 14 amino acids. The germline V gene has CDR1 KGHSH and CDR2 LQKENI. V lost 8 bases to trimming and J lost 4 bases; unmatched junction nucleotides: 9. Whole-study findings and limits: Near-lowest levels of clonal expansion characterized partial responders at 0.1-3.0 mg/kg.

The sample in question was CD4+ or CD8+ T cells sorted from blood, obtained in a trial of the OX40 agonist ivuxolimab. This chain uses TRBV18 with TRBJ2-7, with TRBD1 matching 9 bases. The sequence was collected from an adult with an advanced solid tumor such as melanoma, head and neck, liver or kidney cancer. The CDR3 loop is CASPGTGTKYEQYF. The CDR3 DNA reads TGTGCCAGCCCCGGGACAGGGACAAAATACGAGCAGTACTTC.